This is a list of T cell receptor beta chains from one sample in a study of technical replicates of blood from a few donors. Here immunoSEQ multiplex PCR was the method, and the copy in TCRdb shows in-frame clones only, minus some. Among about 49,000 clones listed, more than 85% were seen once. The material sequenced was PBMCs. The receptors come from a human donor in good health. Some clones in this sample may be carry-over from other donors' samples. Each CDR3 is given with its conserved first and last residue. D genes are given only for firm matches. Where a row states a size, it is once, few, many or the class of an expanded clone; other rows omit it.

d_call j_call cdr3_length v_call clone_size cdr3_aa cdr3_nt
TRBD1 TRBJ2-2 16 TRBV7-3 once CASSSRGQVNTGELFF TGTGCCAGCAGCTCCCGGGGACAGGTAAACACCGGGGAGCTGTTTTTT
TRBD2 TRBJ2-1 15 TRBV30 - CAWSDQGLAGTEQFF TGTGCCTGGAGTGACCAGGGACTAGCGGGAACCGAGCAGTTCTTC
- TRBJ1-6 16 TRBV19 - CASSIGWRGGNSPLHF TGTGCCAGTAGTATAGGATGGCGGGGGGGTAATTCACCCCTCCACTTT
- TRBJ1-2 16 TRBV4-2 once CASSQGGVGGVAGYTF TGTGCCAGCAGCCAAGGTGGAGTCGGGGGGGTCGCGGGCTACACCTTC
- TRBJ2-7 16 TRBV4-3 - CASSPSLVLASYEQYF TGCGCCAGCAGCCCATCACTGGTACTAGCTTCCTACGAGCAGTACTTC
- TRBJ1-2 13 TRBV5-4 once CASSEKGERGYTF TGTGCCAGCAGCGAAAAGGGGGAGAGAGGCTACACCTTC
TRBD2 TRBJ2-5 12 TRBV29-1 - CSVTGASGNQYF TGCAGCGTAACCGGGGCTAGCGGGAACCAGTACTTC
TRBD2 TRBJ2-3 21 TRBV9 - CASSPPVGGGGAHRGADTQYF TGTGCCAGCAGCCCTCCCGTGGGTGGCGGGGGGGCCCATCGGGGCGCAGATACGCAGTATTTT
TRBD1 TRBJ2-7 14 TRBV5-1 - CASSLEQGAYEQYF TGCGCCAGCAGCTTGGAACAGGGGGCCTACGAGCAGTACTTC
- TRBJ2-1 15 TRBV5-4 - CASSTSPGAYNEQFF TGTGCCAGCAGCACCTCCCCGGGGGCCTACAATGAGCAGTTCTTC
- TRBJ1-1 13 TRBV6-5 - CASRAQVNTEAFF TGTGCCAGCAGGGCTCAGGTTAACACTGAAGCTTTCTTT
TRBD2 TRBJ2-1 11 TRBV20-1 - CSVPSGYEQFF TGCAGTGTGCCTAGCGGGTATGAGCAGTTCTTC
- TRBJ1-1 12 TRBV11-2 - CASLQLSTEAFF TGTGCCAGCCTCCAACTGAGCACTGAAGCTTTCTTT
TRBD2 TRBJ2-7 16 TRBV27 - CASSPRSGAGLYEQYF TGTGCCAGCAGTCCCCGATCGGGAGCGGGGCTCTACGAGCAGTACTTC
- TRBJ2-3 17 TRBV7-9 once CASSSQPPGTASDTQYF TGTGCCAGCAGCTCACAACCCCCCGGAACAGCTTCAGATACGCAGTATTTT
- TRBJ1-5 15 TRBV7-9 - CASSLDTGFNQPQHF TGTGCCAGCAGCTTAGACACAGGCTTCAATCAGCCCCAGCATTTT
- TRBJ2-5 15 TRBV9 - CASSPQTQSLETQYF TGTGCCAGCAGCCCCCAGACACAATCGCTGGAGACCCAGTACTTC
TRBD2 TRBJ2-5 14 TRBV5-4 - CASSYGLAQETQYF TGTGCCAGCAGCTACGGACTAGCACAAGAGACCCAGTACTTC
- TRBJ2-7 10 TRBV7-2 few CASYSYEQYF TGTGCCAGCTATTCCTACGAGCAGTACTTC
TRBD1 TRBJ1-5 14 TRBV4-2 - CASSLGTGDQPQHF TGTGCCAGCAGCCTCGGGACAGGGGACCAGCCCCAGCATTTT
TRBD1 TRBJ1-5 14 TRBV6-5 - CASSRDSVKQPQHF TGTGCCAGCAGTCGGGACAGTGTTAAACAGCCCCAGCATTTT
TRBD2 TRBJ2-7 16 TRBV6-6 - CASSYSASGRVYEQYF TGTGCCAGCAGTTACTCTGCTAGCGGGAGAGTCTACGAGCAGTACTTC
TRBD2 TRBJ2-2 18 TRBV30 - CAWSVLGAGERLIGELFF TGTGCCTGGAGTGTACTTGGGGCGGGAGAGCGTTTGATCGGGGAGCTGTTTTTT
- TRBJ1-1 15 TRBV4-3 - CASSQYTAGGVEAFF TGCGCCAGCAGTCAATACACGGCGGGTGGAGTTGAAGCTTTCTTT
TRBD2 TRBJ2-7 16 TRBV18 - CASSPPGLAGGNEQYF TGTGCCAGCTCACCACCGGGGCTAGCGGGGGGAAACGAGCAGTACTTC
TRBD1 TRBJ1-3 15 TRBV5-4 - CASSFGTGTGNTIYF TGTGCCAGCAGCTTCGGGACAGGGACTGGAAACACCATATATTTT
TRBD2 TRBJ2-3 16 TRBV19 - CASSILGEGRTDTQYF TGTGCCAGTAGTATATTGGGGGAGGGCCGGACAGATACGCAGTATTTT
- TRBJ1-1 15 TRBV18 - CASSPRNSENTEAFF TGTGCCAGCTCACCCCGGAACAGTGAGAACACTGAAGCTTTCTTT
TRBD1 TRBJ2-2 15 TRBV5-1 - CASSVDRAGTGELFF TGCGCCAGCAGCGTGGACAGGGCGGGCACCGGGGAGCTGTTTTTT
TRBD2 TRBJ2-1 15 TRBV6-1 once CASSAGLASYNEQFF TGTGCCAGCAGTGCGGGACTAGCCTCTTACAATGAGCAGTTCTTC
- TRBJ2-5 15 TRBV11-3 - CASSLNATRPSEQYF TGTGCCAGCAGCTTAAATGCCACCCGCCCGAGCGAACAGTACTTC
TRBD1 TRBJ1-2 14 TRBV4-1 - CASSQATGTGFYTF TGCGCCAGCAGCCAAGCGACAGGGACGGGCTTCTACACCTTC
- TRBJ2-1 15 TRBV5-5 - CASSLRLAVYNEQFF TGTGCCAGCAGCTTGAGATTGGCAGTCTACAATGAGCAGTTCTTC
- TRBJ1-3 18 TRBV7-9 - CASSYWGLRSWTGNTIYF TGTGCCAGCAGCTACTGGGGCTTGAGGTCCTGGACTGGAAACACCATATATTTT
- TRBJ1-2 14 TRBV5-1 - CASSSGPEGYGYTF TGCGCCAGCAGCTCGGGACCGGAGGGCTATGGCTACACCTTC
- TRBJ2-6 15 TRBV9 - CASSARYSGANVLTF TGTGCCAGCAGCGCTAGGTACTCTGGGGCCAACGTCCTGACTTTC
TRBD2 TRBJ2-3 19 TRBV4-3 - CASSQDQSAAGEGTDTQYF TGCGCCAGCAGCCAAGACCAGTCAGCGGCGGGAGAGGGGACAGATACGCAGTATTTT
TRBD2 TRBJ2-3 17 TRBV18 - CASSSTGTSGTFKGLYF TGTGCCAGCTCATCTACCGGGACTAGCGGGACGTTTAAAGGGCTGTATTTT
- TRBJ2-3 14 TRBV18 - CASSLQGGADTQYF TGTGCCAGCTCACTACAGGGTGGCGCAGATACGCAGTATTTT
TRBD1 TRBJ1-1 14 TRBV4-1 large CASSLGTGGAEAFF TGCGCCAGCAGCTTAGGGACAGGGGGTGCTGAAGCTTTCTTT
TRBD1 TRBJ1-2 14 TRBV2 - CASRGGTGDMSYTF TGTGCCAGCAGGGGAGGGACAGGGGATATGAGCTACACCTTC
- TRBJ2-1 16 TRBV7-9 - CASSLQLGGENGEQFF TGTGCCAGCAGCCTCCAGTTAGGGGGAGAGAATGGTGAGCAGTTCTTC
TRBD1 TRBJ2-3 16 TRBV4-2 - CASSFYRDSPTDTQYF TGTGCCAGCAGCTTCTACCGGGACAGCCCCACAGATACGCAGTATTTT
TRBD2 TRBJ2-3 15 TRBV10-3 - CAISKGTSGTDTQYF TGTGCCATCAGTAAGGGGACTAGCGGCACAGATACGCAGTATTTT
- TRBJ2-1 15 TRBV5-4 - CASSLGSPLSGEQFF TGTGCCAGCAGCTTGGGATCCCCCTTGAGCGGTGAGCAGTTCTTC
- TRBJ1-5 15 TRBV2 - CASRGTLYSNQPQHF TGTGCCAGCAGGGGGACACTTTATAGCAATCAGCCCCAGCATTTT
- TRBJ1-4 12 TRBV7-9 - CASSWGGEKLFF TGTGCCAGCAGCTGGGGGGGGGAAAAACTGTTTTTT
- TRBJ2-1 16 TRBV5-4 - CASSLGGSKVTNEQFF TGTGCCAGCAGCCTAGGGGGATCTAAGGTCACCAATGAGCAGTTCTTC
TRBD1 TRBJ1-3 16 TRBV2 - CASSVAGTGGGNTIYF TGTGCCAGCAGTGTAGCCGGGACAGGGGGTGGAAACACCATATATTTT
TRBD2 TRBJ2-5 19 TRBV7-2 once CASSLARGTSGRARETQYF TGTGCCAGCAGCTTAGCGAGGGGGACTAGCGGGAGGGCCAGGGAGACCCAGTACTTC
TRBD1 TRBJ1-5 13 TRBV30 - CAWSRRQGQPQHF TGTGCCTGGAGTAGGAGACAGGGGCAGCCCCAGCATTTT
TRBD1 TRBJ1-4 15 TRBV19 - CASKRPGQADEKLFF TGTGCCAGTAAGAGACCAGGACAGGCTGATGAAAAACTGTTTTTT
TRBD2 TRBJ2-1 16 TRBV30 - CAWSVRGGRPYNEQFF TGTGCCTGGAGTGTACGGGGGGGGAGGCCTTACAATGAGCAGTTCTTC